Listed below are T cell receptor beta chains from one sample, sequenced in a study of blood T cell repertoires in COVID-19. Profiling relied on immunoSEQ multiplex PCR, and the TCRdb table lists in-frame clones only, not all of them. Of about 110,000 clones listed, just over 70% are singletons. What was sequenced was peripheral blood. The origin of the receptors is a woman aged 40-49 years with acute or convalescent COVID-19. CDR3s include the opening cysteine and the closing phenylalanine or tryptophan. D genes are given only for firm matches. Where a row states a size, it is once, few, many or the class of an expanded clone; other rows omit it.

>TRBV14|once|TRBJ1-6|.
TGTGCCAGCAGCCCCCTGGGGGGAGGCAATTCACCCCTCCACTTT
CASSPLGGGNSPLHF
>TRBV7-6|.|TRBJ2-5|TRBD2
TGTGCCAGCAGCTTAGTAGCGGGGGGTGGAGAGACCCAGTACTTC
CASSLVAGGGETQYF
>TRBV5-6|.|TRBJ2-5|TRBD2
TGTGCCAGCAGCTCGAGCGGGGGGATACAAGAGACCCAGTACTTC
CASSSSGGIQETQYF
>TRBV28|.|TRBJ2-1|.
TGTGCCAGCAGTTTAGCGGGGGCCCCTAGCTCCTACAATGAGCAGTTCTTC
CASSLAGAPSSYNEQFF
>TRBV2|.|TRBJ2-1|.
TGTGCCTCCACACAGGGAGAGGCTGAGCAGTTCTTC
CASTQGEAEQFF
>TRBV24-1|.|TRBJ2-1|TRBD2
TGTGCCACCAGTGCTGGGACTAGCGGGGCCTACAATGAGCAGTTCTTC
CATSAGTSGAYNEQFF
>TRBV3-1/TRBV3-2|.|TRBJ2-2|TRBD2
TGTGCCAGCAGCCCCTTCCGACTAGCGGGGGGAGGAACCGGGGAGCTGTTTTTT
CASSPFRLAGGGTGELFF
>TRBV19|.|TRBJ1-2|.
TGTGCCAGTAGTCCCCCGACCAGGGCTTCTTATGGCTACACCTTC
CASSPPTRASYGYTF
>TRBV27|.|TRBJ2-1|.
TGTGCCAGCAGTACACGACAGAGAAGCTCCTACAATGAGCAGTTCTTC
CASSTRQRSSYNEQFF
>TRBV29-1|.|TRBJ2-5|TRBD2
TGCAGCGTTGGGACTAGCGGGGGGGCGGAGACCCAGTACTTC
CSVGTSGGAETQYF
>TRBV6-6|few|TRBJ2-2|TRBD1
TGTGCCAGCAGCCCCGGGACAGGGGAATCCGGGGAGCTGTTTTTT
CASSPGTGESGELFF
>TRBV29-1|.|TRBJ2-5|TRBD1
TGCAGCGCTATGGACAGGCGCCTCCAAGAGACCCAGTACTTC
CSAMDRRLQETQYF
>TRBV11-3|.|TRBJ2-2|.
TGTGCCAGCAGCCCACGTGGGAGCACCGGGGAGCTGTTTTTT
CASSPRGSTGELFF
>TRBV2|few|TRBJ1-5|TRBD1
TGTGCCAGCGGAGACAGGGGGCCCAATCAGCCCCAGCATTTT
CASGDRGPNQPQHF
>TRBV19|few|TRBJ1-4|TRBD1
TGTGCCAGTAGTAACCCGGCGACAGGGGAGGAAAAACTGTTTTTT
CASSNPATGEEKLFF
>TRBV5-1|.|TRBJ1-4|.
TGCGCCAGCAGCTCGACAGGACCGGGTATGGAAAAACTGTTTTTT
CASSSTGPGMEKLFF